This is a list of T cell receptor beta chains from one sample in a study of radiotherapy plus CTLA-4 blockade in lung cancer. TCRdb's table, derived via immunoSEQ multiplex PCR, lists solely in-frame clones and lacks some. The table includes some 70,000 clones, 79% detected once. The sample consisted of peripheral blood, taken from a patient treated with radiotherapy plus ipilimumab. The origin of the receptors is a human donor with non-small cell lung cancer who had a complete response to radiotherapy plus ipilimumab. CDR3s include the opening cysteine and the closing phenylalanine or tryptophan. D genes are given only for firm matches. Not all rows give a size; the values are once, few, many and, for expanded clones, a class.

D gene	V gene	clone size	J gene	CDR3 DNA	CDR3 protein
TRBD1	TRBV5-8	.	TRBJ1-1	TGTGCCAGCAGCGCTGGACAGGGGGGGGTGAACACTGAAGCTTTCTTT	CASSAGQGGVNTEAFF
.	TRBV18	.	TRBJ1-1	TGTGCCAGCCACCTCACGCAGCCGAGGGCGAACACTGAAGCTTTCTTT	CASHLTQPRANTEAFF
.	TRBV15	.	TRBJ1-1	TGTGCCACCAGCAGAGATAGGGTTAAGTACACTGAAGCTTTCTTT	CATSRDRVKYTEAFF
.	TRBV6-6	.	TRBJ1-5	TGTGCCAGCGAGGGGGGCGGTCAGCCCCAGCATTTT	CASEGGGQPQHF
.	TRBV4-3	once	TRBJ2-5	TGCGCCAGCAGCCGGGGCTCCGAAGAGACCCAGTACTTC	CASSRGSEETQYF
.	TRBV7-2	.	TRBJ1-1	TGTGCCAGCAGCTTAGTGAGAGGAGTGAACACTGAAGCTTTCTTT	CASSLVRGVNTEAFF
.	TRBV19	.	TRBJ1-2	TGTGCCAGTAGTATTCAGGGAGACTATGGCTACACCTTC	CASSIQGDYGYTF
TRBD1	TRBV5-6	.	TRBJ2-6	TGTGCCAGCAGCTTGACGGGACAGGGGGCCTCTGGGGCCAACGTCCTGACTTTC	CASSLTGQGASGANVLTF
TRBD1	TRBV2	.	TRBJ1-5	TGTGCCAGCAGGAAGACAGGGAGCAATCAGCCCCAGCATTTT	CASRKTGSNQPQHF
.	TRBV11-2	.	TRBJ1-1	TGTGCCAGCAGCTTAGGACATTCCAACACTGAAGCTTTCTTT	CASSLGHSNTEAFF
TRBD2	TRBV6-1	.	TRBJ2-6	TGTGCCAGCAGCACCGCGGGGGTAGGGGCCAACGTCCTGACTTTC	CASSTAGVGANVLTF
.	TRBV5-1	.	TRBJ2-1	TGCGCCAGCAGCTTGTACACGGCTTCGGACAATGAGCAGTTCTTC	CASSLYTASDNEQFF
TRBD1	TRBV9	.	TRBJ2-1	TGTGCCAGCAGCCCGTTGCGGGGAGGACAGGGTATCGCTGAGCAGTTCTTC	CASSPLRGGQGIAEQFF
TRBD2	TRBV11-2	.	TRBJ2-1	TGTGCCAGCAGCCCCCTCCTAGCGGTTCTCAATGAGCAGTTCTTC	CASSPLLAVLNEQFF
TRBD1	TRBV27	once	TRBJ1-4	TGTGCCAGCAGTTCCCCGGGACAGGGGGCGCTTTTATTTGAAAAACTGTTTTTT	CASSSPGQGALLFEKLFF